Listed below are T cell receptor beta chains from one sample, sequenced in a study of blood T cell repertoires in COVID-19. Repertoires were generated with immunoSEQ multiplex PCR, while TCRdb's copy carries only in-frame clones and drops some. Of around 94,000 clones detected, 75% to 95% appear once; the ten largest clones hold 3.5% to 4.5%. Material: peripheral blood. The receptors shown here come from a young man with acute or convalescent COVID-19. CDR3s include the opening cysteine and the closing phenylalanine or tryptophan. The D gene is left open where the match is weak.

>TRBJ2-1|15|TRBD1|TRBV6-5
TGTGCCAGCAGTCCAGGGGGCACGTCCTACAATGAGCAGTTCTTC
CASSPGGTSYNEQFF
>TRBJ1-1|15|.|TRBV2
TGTGCCAGCAGTGACTTCGGGGTAGGGAACACTGAAGCTTTCTTT
CASSDFGVGNTEAFF
>TRBJ1-3|15|.|TRBV5-1
TGCGCCAGCAGCTTGGCCGCTTCGGGGATTGACACCATATATTTT
CASSLAASGIDTIYF
>TRBJ2-4|14|TRBD2|TRBV27
TGTGCCAGCAGTTTAAGCGGGAGTGGAGGCATTCAGTACTTC
CASSLSGSGGIQYF
>TRBJ2-3|13|.|TRBV6-5
TGTGCCAGCAGGCGGACTAGCACAGATACGCAGTATTTT
CASRRTSTDTQYF
>TRBJ1-2|14|.|TRBV6-5
TGTGCCAGCAGGGTGACAGCTTCTAACTATGGCTACACCTTC
CASRVTASNYGYTF
>TRBJ2-3|13|TRBD1|TRBV4-2
TGTGCCAGCTCGGACAGGGGTCTCGATACGCAGTATTTT
CASSDRGLDTQYF
>TRBJ1-3|16|.|TRBV6-5
TGTGCCAGCAGTTACTTAGGGGTTTCTCCTGGAAACACCATATATTTT
CASSYLGVSPGNTIYF
>TRBJ2-1|16|TRBD2|TRBV3-1/TRBV3-2
TGTGCCAGCAGCCGCATAGCGGGAGGGGGATACAATGAGCAGTTCTTC
CASSRIAGGGYNEQFF
>TRBJ1-5|13|.|TRBV19
TGTGCCAGTAGTATGGGCAGGGAATGGCCCCAGCATTTT
CASSMGREWPQHF
>TRBJ1-2|13|.|TRBV12-3/TRBV12-4
TGTGCCAGCAGATACGGAAGTGGAGGTGGCTACACCTTC
CASRYGSGGGYTF
>TRBJ2-1|17|TRBD2|TRBV4-2
TGTGCCAGCAGCCAAGATTTCCCGGCTAGCGGGAGCGATGAGCAGTTCTTC
CASSQDFPASGSDEQFF
>TRBJ2-3|15|.|TRBV7-2
TGTGCCAGCAGCCCACCTTCTATTAGCACAGATACGCAGTATTTT
CASSPPSISTDTQYF
>TRBJ1-2|16|TRBD1|TRBV14
TGTGCCAGCAGCCAAATACAAGGGGGCTACAACTATGGCTACACCTTC
CASSQIQGGYNYGYTF
>TRBJ2-1|16|.|TRBV19
TGTGCCAGTAGTGGGTCCTTAGCGTTCTCCTACAATGAGCAGTTCTTC
CASSGSLAFSYNEQFF
>TRBJ2-3|12|.|TRBV9
TGTGCCAGCAGCGGAGTGACAGATACGCAGTATTTT
CASSGVTDTQYF
>TRBJ1-2|14|TRBD1|TRBV2
TGTGCCAGCAGTCAAACAGGGGGCAACTATGGCTACACCTTC
CASSQTGGNYGYTF
>TRBJ2-1|16|.|TRBV11-2
TGTGCCAGCAGCTCCCGGTTGATTCCCGGTTACAATGAGCAGTTCTTC
CASSSRLIPGYNEQFF
>TRBJ2-2|16|TRBD1|TRBV27
TGTGCCAGCAGTTTATCGGAAGGGACAGACACCGGGGAGCTGTTTTTT
CASSLSEGTDTGELFF
>TRBJ2-7|13|TRBD1|TRBV19
TGTGCCAGTAGTCTACAGGGGGCGGAAGAGCAGTACTTC
CASSLQGAEEQYF
>TRBJ2-7|13|.|TRBV19
TGTGCCAGTAGTAATACAGGGAGGGAGGAGCAGTACTTC
CASSNTGREEQYF
>TRBJ1-5|15|TRBD1|TRBV2
TGTGCCAGCAGTTTCGGGACAGATAGCAATCAGCCCCAGCATTTT
CASSFGTDSNQPQHF